This TCR beta chain emerged from a study of OX40 agonist ivuxolimab in advanced cancers. This table comes from immunoSEQ multiplex PCR, and its TCRdb copy is limited to in-frame clones, with some not included. The sample holds approximately 80,000 clones, over 75% seen once. The table lists this clone with a few counts. Germline V gene data show CDR1 as SNHLY and CDR2 as FYNNEI. The CDR3 has 14 amino acids. The trim removed 1 base at V and 6 bases at J, leaving 4 bases unmatched. The starting material was CD4+ or CD8+ T cells sorted from blood, obtained in a trial of the OX40 agonist ivuxolimab. The clonotype comes from an adult with an advanced solid tumor such as melanoma, head and neck, liver or kidney cancer. This chain links TRBV2 with TRBJ2-5; 8 positions agree with TRBD2. The CDR3: CASSEVAGGQTQYF. CDR3 coding DNA: TGTGCCAGCAGTGAAGTCGCGGGAGGACAGACCCAGTACTTC.